The clone carrying this TCR beta chain was observed many times. Its antigen is as yet unknown. The data originate from a study of molecular identifiers for immune sequencing clone quantification. The germline V and J ends were trimmed by 6 bases and 0 bases, with 6 bases remaining between them. The CDR3 has 13 amino acids. Germline lookup yields CDR1 MNHEY and CDR2 SMNVEV (reference sequence). Whole-study results and caveats: Spiked Jurkat TCR RNA originating from one cell could reportedly be identified amid roughly 970,000 naive cells.

TCRdb ran MiXCR on the PCR reads and lists one entry per CDR3 protein. Found here are approximately 500,000 distinct CDR3 sequences, roughly 23% of them singletons; the top ten hold more than 0.8%. The receptor was derived from a human donor in good health. Some libraries in this study had Jurkat cell RNA spiked in. The specimen was naive CD8+ T cells from blood, with Jurkat cell RNA spiked in. Subset here: FACS-sorted CD8+CD4-CCR7+CD45RA+ naive T cells. The chain couples TRBV27 to TRBJ1-5; D not resolved. The CDR3 protein is CASSPDSNQPQHF. CDR3 coding DNA: TGTGCCAGCAGCCCAGATAGCAATCAGCCCCAGCATTTT.